The 24 T cell receptor beta chains in this list originate from one sample, sequenced in a study of blood T cell repertoires in COVID-19. Sequencing was performed with immunoSEQ multiplex PCR; in TCRdb, only in-frame clones are kept and a portion is missing. The table shows about 200,000 clones, with roughly 89% occurring only once. Sequencing input: peripheral blood. The receptors originated from a man between 25 and 39 years old who had recovered from COVID-19.

The chain joins TRBV27 to TRBJ1-4, with D possibly TRBD1 on 5 matching bases. The CDR3 spans 11 residues. V was trimmed by 5 bases and J by 10 bases, leaving 8 bases between them. CDR1 and CDR2 (germline): MNHEY, SMNVEV (reference sequence). CDR3 nucleotides: TGTGCCAGCAGTACCCAGGGAAAACTGTTTTTT. This sequence encodes CASSTQGKLFF.

This clone has more than one count but fewer than ten. This chain connects TRBV29-1 to TRBJ2-1; 7 nucleotides align to TRBD1. After removal of 5 bases from V and 1 base from J, the junction contained 5 bases not matched to a gene. Germline V lookup: CDR1 SQVTM, CDR2 ANQGSEA. The CDR3 covers 14 residues. DNA for the CDR3: TGCAGCGTTCTCGGACAGGAGTCCTACAATGAGCAGTTCTTC. Protein sequence: CSVLGQESYNEQFF.

The rearrangement uses TRBV29-1 and TRBJ1-2; 7 bases fit TRBD1. The CDR3 is 13 amino acids. CDR1 and CDR2 (germline): SQVTM, ANQGSEA. The CDR3 nucleotides read TGCAGAGTAACAGGGGTGCGGGACTATGGCTACACCTTC. Amino acid sequence: CRVTGVRDYGYTF.

This chain connects TRBV7-9 to TRBJ2-1, with 9 bases that match TRBD1. The CDR3 spans 18 residues. Per germline, CDR1 SEHNR and CDR2 FQNEAQ (reference sequence). J gave up 4 bases and V 6 bases, and 16 bases lay outside the gene matches. CDR3 sequence: CASSPEKIDRGDYNEQFF. The CDR3 DNA reads TGTGCCAGCAGTCCTGAGAAAATAGACAGGGGGGATTACAATGAGCAGTTCTTC.

The genes are TRBV2 and TRBJ1-1; the D is unclear. V lost 6 bases, J lost 0 bases, and 5 bases lay in between. The CDR3 is 12 residues long. In germline, CDR1 is SNHLY, CDR2 FYNNEI. CDR3 nucleotide sequence: TGTGCCAGCAGGTCTATGAACACTGAAGCTTTCTTT. Protein product: CASRSMNTEAFF.

The chain links TRBV24-1 to TRBJ2-7; 8 bases are shared with TRBD1. The junction had 12 bases not matched to a gene; V was cut back by 7 bases and J by 5 bases. The CDR3 is 15 residues long. CDR1 is KGHDR, CDR2 SFDVKD, per germline. CDR3 loop: CATSDRTGWIHEQYF. Written as DNA, the CDR3 is TGTGCCACCAGCGACAGGACAGGGTGGATCCACGAGCAGTACTTC.

The chain combines TRBV3-1 (or the pseudogene TRBV3-2) with TRBJ2-1, with TRBD2 as a possible D gene (6 bases). The CDR3 length is 14 residues. V shed 8 bases and J shed 3 bases, with 14 bases lying between them. Germline V CDR1 and CDR2: LGHDT, YNNKEL (reference sequence). DNA of the CDR3: TGTGCCAGCGGTTTAGCGGATCTCTACAATGAGCAGTTCTTC. It yields the protein CASGLADLYNEQFF.

The chain couples TRBV13 to TRBJ2-6; TRBD2 aligns across 8 bases. Germline lookup yields CDR1 PRHDT and CDR2 FYEKMQ (reference sequence). The ends lost 5 bases at V and 0 bases at J; junction bases unmatched: 15. This CDR3 spans 20 amino acids. Here the CDR3 reads CASSPRVAGFYFSGANVLTF. The CDR3 DNA sequence: TGTGCCAGCAGCCCCCGGGTAGCGGGGTTCTATTTCTCTGGGGCCAACGTCCTGACTTTC.

The rearrangement uses TRBV7-9 and TRBJ2-7; D possibly corresponds to TRBD1 (6 bases). Germline lookup yields CDR1 SEHNR and CDR2 FQNEAQ (reference sequence). This CDR3 contains 19 residues. V lost 4 bases to trimming and J lost 4 bases, with 29 bases between them. This CDR3 is CASSSDALSNTGLIYEQYF. CDR3 in DNA: TGTGCCAGCAGCTCAGATGCCTTAAGTAACACAGGGTTAATATACGAGCAGTACTTC.

This clone was recorded once. The J gene is TRBJ2-7, the V gene TRBV7-9; no definite D call. The CDR3 length is 14 residues. Germline V gene data show CDR1 as SEHNR and CDR2 as FQNEAQ (reference sequence). V shed 0 bases and J shed 2 bases, with 8 bases lying between them. CDR3 region: CASSLALQPYEQYF. The CDR3, as DNA: TGTGCCAGCAGCTTAGCGCTACAGCCCTACGAGCAGTACTTC. Based on the CDR3 plus reference TRBV7-9 and TRBJ2-7, the full variable domain is DTGVSQNPRHKITKRGQNVTFRCDPISEHNRLYWYRQTLGQGPEFLTYFQNEAQLEKSRLLSDRFSAERPKGSFSTLEIQRTEQGDSAMYLCASSLALQPYEQYFGPGTRLTVT.

The rearrangement uses TRBV29-1 and TRBJ2-2; unclear D gene. The CDR3 contains 13 residues. Germline CDR1 is SQVTM and CDR2 is ANQGSEA. Trimming took off 6 bases at V and 1 base at J, with 9 bases between the two ends. In DNA form, the CDR3 reads TGCAGCGTCCTCAGGAAGAACACCGGGGAGCTGTTTTTT. Residues: CSVLRKNTGELFF.

The chain couples TRBV6-6 to TRBJ2-2; maybe TRBD2 (6 bases). Germline V gene data show CDR1 as MNHNY and CDR2 as SVGAGI (reference sequence). Between the trimmed V and J ends, which lost 6 bases and 7 bases, there was a span of 15 bases. The CDR3 extends over 14 amino acids. CDR3 loop: CASRTHWGDGELFF. CDR3 nucleotides: TGTGCCAGCAGAACCCACTGGGGGGACGGGGAGCTGTTTTTT.

The gene calls are TRBV11-2 and TRBJ1-1; weak D call: TRBD1 (5 bases). Germline V lookup: CDR1 SGHAT, CDR2 FQNNGV. This CDR3 region has 15 residues. Trimming removed 5 bases from V and 4 bases from J, with 17 bases in between. The CDR3 DNA reads TGTGCCAGCAGCCCCCCCGCAGGGATCGTCACTGAAGCTTTCTTT. Translation: CASSPPAGIVTEAFF.

The J gene is TRBJ2-5, the V gene TRBV7-2; tentatively, D is TRBD2 (5 bases). This CDR3 contains 13 residues. Germline lookup yields CDR1 SGHTA and CDR2 FQGNSA. The ends were cut back, 5 bases at V and 5 bases at J, with 12 bases in the middle. CDR3 nucleotide sequence: TGTGCCAGCAGCCGAGGGAATGCGGAGACCCAGTACTTC. This sequence encodes CASSRGNAETQYF.

This clone was picked up one time. The chain has TRBV28 and TRBJ1-2; D is ambiguous. The CDR3 has 14 residues. Germline CDR1 reads MDHEN; CDR2 reads SYDVKM. Trimming removed 3 bases from V and 7 bases from J, with 15 bases in between. CDR3 region: CASSLPTLERGYTF. Written as DNA, the CDR3 is TGTGCCAGCAGTTTGCCTACTCTAGAGCGTGGCTACACCTTC.

This sequence joins TRBV5-6 and TRBJ1-1; D is perhaps TRBD1 (6 bases). This CDR3 contains 16 residues. V gave up 6 bases and J gave up 3 bases, with 21 bases separating them. From germline, CDR1 is SGHDT and CDR2 YYEEEE. DNA for the CDR3: TGTGCCAGCACCCAAGTGGGTAACAGGGAGCACACTGAAGCTTTCTTT. Amino acids: CASTQVGNREHTEAFF.

The V gene is TRBV29-1, the J gene TRBJ1-2, with 9 bases fitting TRBD1. V lost 4 bases, J lost 4 bases, and 10 bases stayed unmatched. This CDR3 has 15 amino acids. CDR1 SQVTM and CDR2 ANQGSEA come from the germline V gene. The CDR3 sequence: CSVGVGQGLGYGYTF. The CDR3 nucleotides read TGCAGCGTTGGAGTGGGACAGGGTTTGGGCTATGGCTACACCTTC.

The rearrangement uses TRBV15 and TRBJ1-2; TRBD1 is a possible D gene (5 bases). The germline V gene encodes CDR1 LNHNV and CDR2 YYDKDF (reference sequence). V dropped 0 bases and J dropped 4 bases, with 6 bases sitting between them. CDR3 length equals 13 residues. The CDR3 coding sequence is TGTGCCACCAGCAGAGATAGGGGCTATGGCTACACCTTC. Its protein product is CATSRDRGYGYTF.

The CDR3 DNA reads as TGTGCCAGCAGCCCGACAGGGGATCAGCCCCAGCATTTT. Protein product: CASSPTGDQPQHF. The J gene is TRBJ1-5, the V gene TRBV6-5, with TRBD1 identical over 8 bases. The CDR3 totals 13 residues. The V gene's germline CDR1 is MNHEY and CDR2 SVGAGI. J lost 5 bases, V lost 6 bases, and 3 bases had no gene match.

This clone has a handful of counts. The chain links TRBV18 to TRBJ2-2; tentative D call: TRBD1 (5 bases). The CDR3 runs to 16 residues. Trimming left V 3 bases short and J 2 bases short, with 13 bases between. CDR1 KGHSH and CDR2 LQKENI come from the germline V gene. The CDR3: CASSPQPTENTGELFF. For the CDR3, the DNA is TGTGCCAGCTCACCGCAACCGACAGAAAACACCGGGGAGCTGTTTTTT. Based on the CDR3 plus reference TRBV18 and TRBJ2-2, the full variable domain is NAGVMQNPRHLVRRRGQEARLRCSPMKGHSHVYWYRQLPEEGLKFMVYLQKENIIDESGMPKERFSAEFPKEGPSILRIQQVVRGDSAAYFCASSPQPTENTGELFFGEGSRLTVL.

The J gene is TRBJ2-5, the V gene TRBV5-5; D unclear. The CDR3 extends over 14 amino acids. Germline-derived CDR1 and CDR2 are SGHKS and YYEKEE (reference sequence). Trimming took off 0 bases at V and 2 bases at J, with 8 bases between the two ends. This chain's CDR3 is CASSLGQAQETQYF. In DNA form, the CDR3 reads TGTGCCAGCAGCTTGGGCCAGGCTCAAGAGACCCAGTACTTC.

This clone has just a few counts. This chain connects TRBV29-1 to TRBJ2-3; 10 nucleotides line up with TRBD1. Germline CDR1 reads SQVTM; CDR2 reads ANQGSEA. Trimming removed 3 bases from V and 5 bases from J; junction bases left unmatched: 2. The CDR3 consists of 13 residues. The CDR3 region has the DNA TGCAGCGTTGAGGGACAGGGGAGAGATACGCAGTATTTT. Amino acid sequence: CSVEGQGRDTQYF.

The chain links TRBV30 to TRBJ1-2; 8 bases are a match to TRBD1. Germline trimming cut 4 bases from V and 8 bases from J; bases unmatched to any gene: 6. The germline V gene encodes CDR1 GTSNPN and CDR2 SVGIG (reference sequence). The CDR3 covers 12 residues. The CDR3, as DNA: TGTGCCTGGATGAATCAGGGGGCGGGCTACACCTTC. Translation: CAWMNQGAGYTF.

The chain carries TRBV10-3 and TRBJ1-5, with D possibly being TRBD1 (5 bases). This CDR3 spans 12 amino acids. The germline V and J ends were trimmed by 7 bases and 3 bases, with 7 bases remaining between them. Germline V CDR1 and CDR2: ENHRY, SYGVKD. CDR3 DNA: TGTGCCATCAAGGGGTCCAATCAGCCCCAGCATTTT. Translation gives CAIKGSNQPQHF.